Each of the 27 T cell receptor beta chains below was sequenced from the same sample in a study of long-term antiretroviral therapy in people with HIV. The assay used was immunoSEQ (version v3.0), run at survey level. The protocol was immunoSEQ multiplex PCR, while the TCRdb copy is restricted to in-frame clones and leaves out a portion. The sample consists of 24,000 or so clones, over 90% of them appearing once. The material sequenced was unsorted PBMCs, taken 7.6 years after starting antiretroviral therapy. The receptors here all came from a middle-aged woman with HIV.

The V and J genes are TRBV19 and TRBJ1-1; TRBD1 might be the D (6 bases). The CDR3 spans 13 residues. Germline V gene data show CDR1 as LNHDA and CDR2 as SQIVND (reference sequence). V was shortened by 7 bases and J by 1 base, with 10 bases between the two germline ends. The CDR3 loop is CASTLQGNTEAFF. The CDR3 DNA is TGTGCCAGTACCCTACAGGGGAACACTGAAGCTTTCTTT.

The chain couples TRBV10-3 to TRBJ1-1; TRBD1 is a possible D gene (5 bases). Germline V gives CDR1 ENHRY, CDR2 SYGVKD. Trimming removed 6 bases from V and 7 bases from J, with 15 bases in between. The CDR3 is 13 amino acids. The CDR3 sequence: CAIRGPSEGEAFF. CDR3 DNA sequence: TGTGCCATCAGGGGACCCTCGGAGGGTGAAGCTTTCTTT.

The chain carries TRBV7-2 and TRBJ2-7; TRBD1 matches 9 bases. J lost 5 bases, V lost 4 bases, and 3 bases had no gene match. Germline CDR1 reads SGHTA; CDR2 reads FQGNSA. The CDR3 sequence is 13 residues long. The CDR3 DNA reads TGTGCCAGCAGCTGGGGACAGGGAAACGAGCAGTACTTC. Translating gives CASSWGQGNEQYF.

This chain uses TRBV7-9 with TRBJ1-1; 7 bases match TRBD1. The CDR3 consists of 15 residues. V lost 5 bases and J lost 3; bases outside the gene matches: 9. In germline, CDR1 is SEHNR, CDR2 FQNEAQ (reference sequence). The CDR3 nucleotides read TGTGCCAGCAGCATCCACGTCCAGGGGGACACTGAAGCTTTCTTT. It encodes CASSIHVQGDTEAFF.

V gene TRBV7-3 combines with J gene TRBJ1-2, with no clear D. The V end was cut by 5 bases, the J end by 4 bases, with 11 bases between. The CDR3 is made up of 13 amino acids. In germline, CDR1 is SGHTA, CDR2 FQGTGA. The CDR3 nucleotides read TGTGCCAGCAGCCCCGGCGAGGGCTATGGCTACACCTTC. Translated: CASSPGEGYGYTF.

The gene calls are TRBV5-6 and TRBJ2-1; D possibly corresponds to TRBD1 (5 bases). CDR1 and CDR2 (germline): SGHDT, YYEEEE. This CDR3 is built from 16 residues. Deletions cut 0 bases from V and 0 bases from J, with 10 bases between. In DNA form, the CDR3 reads TGTGCCAGCAGCTTGGAGGGGCAGCTCTCCTACAATGAGCAGTTCTTC. This encodes CASSLEGQLSYNEQFF.

The chain links TRBV6-5 to TRBJ1-2; no definite D call. This CDR3 is 15 amino acids long. CDR1 and CDR2 (germline): MNHEY, SVGAGI. V was cut by 6 bases and J by 2 bases, with 16 bases left in between. The CDR3 nucleotides are TGTGCCAGCAGCCCCGCGGGCCGGCGAAACTATGGCTACACCTTC. It codes for CASSPAGRRNYGYTF.

The V gene is TRBV18, the J gene TRBJ2-2; 7 bases are a match to TRBD1. V shed 6 bases and J 4 bases; nucleotides not matched to a gene: 8. CDR3 length: 15 residues. Germline lookup yields CDR1 KGHSH and CDR2 LQKENI. The CDR3 DNA is TGTGCCAGCTCCGTATCAGGGGGTGCCACCGGGGAGCTGTTTTTT. It yields the protein CASSVSGGATGELFF.

This clone was seen only once. The chain combines TRBV7-2 with TRBJ1-2, with D perhaps matching TRBD1 (5 bases). Trimming cost V 3 bases and J 3 bases, with 14 bases left between them. The CDR3 has 15 residues. The germline V gene has CDR1 SGHTA and CDR2 FQGNSA. The CDR3: CASSFIRGADYGYTF. The DNA for the CDR3 is TGTGCCAGCAGCTTTATCCGGGGCGCGGACTATGGCTACACCTTC.

The chain uses TRBV4-3 and TRBJ1-6; the D is unclear. The germline CDR1 and CDR2 sequences are LGHNA and YSLEER. Trimming pared 1 base from V and 9 bases from J, leaving 10 bases between. CDR3 length: 14 residues. CDR3 nucleotides: TGCGCCAGCAGCCAAGGGGAACCGGCTTCACCCCTCCACTTT. It yields the protein CASSQGEPASPLHF.

This clone has a single count. The gene calls are TRBV5-4 and TRBJ2-7, with 9 nucleotides matching TRBD1. Germline lookup yields CDR1 SGHNT and CDR2 YYREEE (reference sequence). The ends lost 4 bases at V and 0 bases at J; junction bases unmatched: 8. CDR3 length: 16 amino acids. CDR3 in amino acids: CASSPPTGGASYEQYF. For the CDR3, the DNA is TGTGCCAGCAGCCCCCCCACAGGGGGCGCCTCCTACGAGCAGTACTTC.

The V gene is TRBV19, the J gene TRBJ1-4, with no clear D. Germline CDR1 is LNHDA and CDR2 is SQIVND (reference sequence). V was trimmed by 2 bases and J by 5 bases, leaving 12 bases between them. The CDR3 has 15 residues. CDR3 region: CASSIRPTGNEKLFF. The CDR3 DNA reads TGTGCCAGTAGTATAAGGCCTACGGGGAATGAAAAACTGTTTTTT.

The gene calls are TRBV6-1 and TRBJ1-1; tentative D call: TRBD1 (6 bases). CDR3 length equals 14 residues. With 7 bases removed from V and 1 base from J, the gap between germline ends came to 13 bases. Per germline, CDR1 MNHNS and CDR2 SASEGT. CDR3 loop: CASNSRGENTEAFF. The CDR3 coding sequence is TGTGCCAGCAATTCCAGGGGCGAGAACACTGAAGCTTTCTTT.

The chain recombines TRBV18 with TRBJ2-1, with 7 bases aligning to TRBD2. Germline CDR1 is KGHSH and CDR2 is LQKENI. J was trimmed by 8 bases and V by 5 bases; bases with no gene match: 9. The CDR3 has 14 residues. CDR3 nucleotides: TGTGCCAGCTCATCCCGGACTAGTTTACATGAGCAGTTCTTC. It codes for CASSSRTSLHEQFF.

The rearrangement uses TRBV19 and TRBJ1-4; weak D call: TRBD1 (5 bases). Looked up from germline, CDR1 is LNHDA and CDR2 is SQIVND (reference sequence). There are 14 residues in the CDR3. Between the trimmed V and J ends, which lost 6 bases and 5 bases, there was a span of 13 bases. In DNA, the CDR3 is TGTGCCAGTAGCCCGACAGCGTCGAATGAAAAACTGTTTTTT. Its translation is CASSPTASNEKLFF.

This chain links TRBV2 with TRBJ1-3; TRBD1 agrees at 9 bases. The germline CDR1 and CDR2 sequences are SNHLY and FYNNEI. The CDR3 is 13 residues long. V trimming: 11 bases; J trimming: 1 base; junction bases outside the gene matches: 3. Written as DNA, the CDR3 is TGTGCCGTACAGGGGGCTTCTGGAAACACCATATATTTT. Its translation is CAVQGASGNTIYF.

The V gene is TRBV6-5, the J gene TRBJ2-1, with 7 bases lining up with TRBD2. CDR1 and CDR2 (germline): MNHEY, SVGAGI. The CDR3 spans 12 residues. Trimming at V came to 10 bases and at J to 3 bases, leaving 3 bases not matched to a gene. In DNA, the CDR3 is TGTGCCATTTGGGGGGGCTACAATGAGCAGTTCTTC. Its translation is CAIWGGYNEQFF.

This clone was recorded only once. The CDR3 protein is CASSVGWAGGQTDTQYF. The CDR3, as DNA: TGTGCCAGCAGCGTAGGATGGGCGGGGGGGCAAACAGATACGCAGTATTTT. The chain joins TRBV9 to TRBJ2-3; 9 bases are shared with TRBD2. Losses at the gene ends were 0 bases for V and 3 bases for J; bases not matched to a gene: 8. This CDR3 comprises 17 residues. Germline V gives CDR1 SGDLS, CDR2 YYNGEE.

This chain connects TRBV6-8 to TRBJ1-5; D gene unclear. Germline V gene sequence: CDR1 MNHGY, CDR2 SAAAGT. The CDR3 has 15 amino acids. Deletions cut 6 bases from V and 1 base from J, with 13 bases between. CDR3 region: CASSCVGRSNQPQHF. The DNA of the CDR3 is TGTGCCAGCAGCTGCGTTGGGAGGAGCAATCAGCCCCAGCATTTT.

CDR3 region: CASSLRNSPLHF. The CDR3 DNA is TGTGCCAGCAGTTTGAGAAATTCACCCCTCCACTTT. The J gene is TRBJ1-6, the V gene TRBV27; unclear D gene. The CDR3 extends over 12 amino acids. The germline V and J ends were trimmed by 3 bases and 7 bases, with 4 bases remaining between them. The germline V gene has CDR1 MNHEY and CDR2 SMNVEV (reference sequence).

This chain links TRBV7-6 with TRBJ2-1; 7 bases line up with TRBD1. V shed 0 bases and J 2 bases; nucleotides not matched to a gene: 10. The CDR3 is 18 amino acids. The germline gives CDR1 SGHVS, CDR2 FNYEAQ. CDR3 residues: CASSLAGLRGPAYNEQFF. CDR3 nucleotide sequence: TGTGCCAGCAGCTTAGCGGGGCTTAGGGGGCCAGCCTACAATGAGCAGTTCTTC.

The V gene is TRBV19, the J gene TRBJ1-2, with D uncertain. The CDR3 contains 13 residues. The germline CDR1 and CDR2 sequences are LNHDA and SQIVND (reference sequence). Deletions cut 5 bases from V and 6 bases from J, with 13 bases between. In nucleotides, the CDR3 is TGTGCCAGTAGTGTTTCGTTTGGAGATGGCTACACCTTC. It translates to CASSVSFGDGYTF.

V and J are TRBV7-6 and TRBJ2-3, with a weak D call TRBD2 (5 bases). From germline, CDR1 is SGHVS and CDR2 FNYEAQ. This CDR3 contains 16 residues. V was clipped by 5 bases and J by 6 bases, with 21 bases between them. CDR3 DNA sequence: TGTGCCAGCAGCCGGGATTTCAGACTTTCCTTTGATACGCAGTATTTT. It encodes CASSRDFRLSFDTQYF.

The chain couples TRBV11-2 to TRBJ2-5; 12 positions match TRBD2. J gave up 4 bases and V 1 base, and 4 bases lay outside the gene matches. The germline gives CDR1 SGHAT, CDR2 FQNNGV. CDR3 length equals 16 residues. The CDR3 is CASSLGLAGGTETQYF. For the CDR3, the DNA is TGTGCCAGCAGCTTAGGGCTAGCGGGGGGGACAGAGACCCAGTACTTC. The full variable domain, its missing parts supplied by reference TRBV11-2 and TRBJ2-5, is EAGVAQSPRYKIIEKRQSVAFWCNPISGHATLYWYQQILGQGPKLLIQFQNNGVVDDSQLPKDRFSAERLKGVDSTLKIQPAKLEDSAVYLCASSLGLAGGTETQYFGPGTRLLVL.

The rearrangement uses TRBV5-1 and TRBJ1-1, with unresolved D. V lost 3 bases and J 3 bases, leaving 9 bases between the germline ends. The germline V gene has CDR1 SGHRS and CDR2 YFSETQ. CDR3 length: 13 amino acids. As DNA, the CDR3 is TGCGCCAGCAGCTCCCTTAGGGACACTGAAGCTTTCTTT. This encodes CASSSLRDTEAFF.

This clone was picked up a small number of times. The chain is built from TRBV6-6 and TRBJ2-7; D is possibly TRBD2 (5 bases). This CDR3 is built from 14 residues. Germline V CDR1 and CDR2: MNHNY, SVGAGI (reference sequence). V lost 2 bases to trimming and J lost 2 bases, with 10 bases between them. CDR3 region: CASSYLLGTYEQYF. The CDR3 DNA reads TGTGCCAGCAGTTACCTCCTCGGGACCTACGAGCAGTACTTC.

The rearrangement joins TRBV7-8 to TRBJ2-3; D gene unclear. From germline, CDR1 is SGHVS and CDR2 FQNEAQ. Trimming removed 1 base at V and 1 base at J, with 6 bases between. The CDR3 has 14 residues. The DNA for the CDR3 is TGTGCCAGCAGCTTAGTGAGAGGCACAGATACGCAGTATTTT. Its protein is CASSLVRGTDTQYF.